This T cell receptor (beta chain) was captured in a study of T-cell memory formation after mild COVID-19. General study results and limits: Pre-infection memory carried some responding clones, suggesting that cross-reactive memory joined. Balance between CD4 and CD8 was seen in clones contracting day 15 to 85, and a CD4+ lean was seen in later expanders. For contracting clones, CD4+ ones sat mainly in CM and EM, CD8+ in EMRA.

Each CDR3 protein is one row after TCRdb ran MiXCR on the 5' RACE reads. This table holds roughly 130,000 distinct CDR3 sequences, roughly 6% found once. This clonotype was detected ten times or more. What it binds is not known. CDR3 length: 16 amino acids. Germline V gene sequence: CDR1 SGHRS, CDR2 YFSETQ. Unmatched junction bases numbered 6, after V lost 5 bases and J lost 0 bases. The origin of this receptor is an adult woman who had mild COVID-19 (a few samples of this study predate the infection). Cell type and time point are not known. Sequencing was done on a sample of PBMCs or a T cell subset sorted from them (not recorded which). This sequence joins TRBV5-1 and TRBJ2-3, with 10 bases matching TRBD2. The CDR3 region is CASRPELAGSTDTQYF. The CDR3, as DNA: TGCGCCAGCAGACCCGAACTAGCGGGGAGCACAGATACGCAGTATTTT.